This T cell receptor beta chain came from a study of cytomegalovirus exposure and HLA in healthy donors. Amplification used 60 Vbeta primers and 13 Jbeta primers. Assay: immunoSEQ multiplex PCR; the TCRdb copy retains only in-frame clones and omits some. The sample consists of some 120,000 clones, more than 65% of them appearing once. Healthy bone marrow donors supplied every sample. Germline V lookup: CDR1 MNHEY, CDR2 SVGAGI. V was clipped by 5 bases and J by 4 bases; unmatched bases: 8. The CDR3 has 15 residues. The sequenced sample consisted of PBMCs. The source is a man in his late teens or twenties in good health and CMV-seronegative. The chain recombines TRBV6-5 with TRBJ2-3; 8 bases fit TRBD1. CDR3 loop: CASSRDRGAPDTQYF. The CDR3, as DNA: TGTGCCAGCAGTCGAGACAGGGGTGCGCCAGATACGCAGTATTTT.